Listed below are T cell receptor beta chains from one sample, sequenced in a study of technical replicates of blood from several donors. Profiling relied on immunoSEQ multiplex PCR, and the TCRdb table lists in-frame clones only, not all of them. The table shows about 68,000 clones, with under 98% occurring only once. The source material was T cells isolated from PBMCs. Every receptor here comes from a human donor in good health. The CDR3 runs from the conserved cysteine through the conserved F or W. A D gene is named only where the DNA matches it firmly. Clone size, where shown, is once, few, many, or a class for clones that have expanded.

V	J	D	size	DNA	CDR3
TRBV28	TRBJ2-7	TRBD2	NA	TGTGCCAGCAGTTCCGGTAGCGGGGGCAGCTACGAGCAGTACTTC	CASSSGSGGSYEQYF
TRBV9	TRBJ1-2	TRBD1	NA	TGTGCCAGCAGCGTAGAAGGCAGGGGGAACTATGGCTACACCTTC	CASSVEGRGNYGYTF
TRBV19	TRBJ1-4	TRBD1	few	TGTGCCAGTAGTATGGGGACAGGATCTAATGAAAAACTGTTTTTT	CASSMGTGSNEKLFF
TRBV13	TRBJ1-5	TRBD1	NA	TGTGCCAGCAGCTTATTCGGGACAGGGTCTCAGCCCCAGCATTTT	CASSLFGTGSQPQHF
TRBV4-1	TRBJ1-2	TRBD1	NA	TGCGCCAGCAGCCAAGATCCCCTATTGACAGGGGCGGCCTATGGCTACACCTTC	CASSQDPLLTGAAYGYTF
TRBV28	TRBJ2-2	NA	NA	TGTGCCAGCACCTTCGGCGGGGAGCTGTTTTTT	CASTFGGELFF
TRBV7-9	TRBJ2-3	NA	NA	TGTGCCAGCAGCTTAGCGGGACAAGAAGTTGGGGATACGCAGTATTTT	CASSLAGQEVGDTQYF
TRBV6-1	TRBJ2-7	NA	NA	TGTGCCAGCATCGAACAAGAGCAGTACTTC	CASIEQEQYF
TRBV30	TRBJ1-2	NA	NA	TGTGCCTGGAATCGCGGGCGCGTTTATGGCTACACCTTC	CAWNRGRVYGYTF
TRBV5-4	TRBJ2-1	TRBD2	NA	TGTGCCAGCAGCGGGGAGGGGCTGGTGCTGGATGAGCAGTTCTTC	CASSGEGLVLDEQFF
TRBV9	TRBJ2-2	NA	NA	TGTGCCAGCAGCGGTAACACACAAGGAGTTCTGGGGGAGCTGTTTTTT	CASSGNTQGVLGELFF
TRBV6-1	TRBJ2-3	NA	NA	TGTGCCAGCAGTGTCCTGACAGATACGCAGTATTTT	CASSVLTDTQYF
TRBV4-1	TRBJ2-5	NA	NA	TGCGCCAGCAGCCAAGACTCAACACGAAACCAAGAGACCCAGTACTTC	CASSQDSTRNQETQYF
TRBV7-2	TRBJ1-5	NA	NA	TGTGCCAGCAGCCCGGGACTGAATAGCAATCAGCCCCAGCATTTT	CASSPGLNSNQPQHF
TRBV7-8	TRBJ2-2	TRBD2	NA	TGTGCCAGCAGCTTACGGCTAGCGGGAGTAACCGGGGAGCTGTTTTTT	CASSLRLAGVTGELFF
TRBV18	TRBJ1-3	TRBD1	NA	TGTGCCAGCTCACCATACTACGGGACAGGGGTTGAAAACACCATATATTTT	CASSPYYGTGVENTIYF
TRBV4-1	TRBJ1-2	NA	NA	TGCGCCAGCAGCCAAGATACCCCAGGCTATGGCTACACCTTC	CASSQDTPGYGYTF
TRBV10-3	TRBJ2-5	NA	NA	TGTGCCATCAGTGTAGCAGGAGGGGAGACCCAGTACTTC	CAISVAGGETQYF
TRBV16	TRBJ1-5	NA	NA	TGTGCCAGCAGCCCCTCTTATAGCAATCAGCCCCAGCATTTT	CASSPSYSNQPQHF
TRBV25-1	TRBJ1-2	TRBD1	NA	TGTGCCAGCAGTGAACCGGGACAGGGCGGTAGCGGCTACACCTTC	CASSEPGQGGSGYTF
TRBV6-5	TRBJ1-4	NA	NA	TGTGCCAGCAGGGACAGTGGGGGCGATAATGAAAAACTGTTTTTT	CASRDSGGDNEKLFF
TRBV28	TRBJ2-5	TRBD2	NA	TGTGCCAGCAGTTTGGGTAGCGGGAGCGGTACCCAGTACTTC	CASSLGSGSGTQYF
TRBV5-4	TRBJ2-5	TRBD1	NA	TGTGCCAGCCACCGACGGGACAGGGAGGAGACCCAGTACTTC	CASHRRDREETQYF
TRBV7-6	TRBJ2-7	NA	NA	TGTGCCAGCAGCTTAAGGGTCGCGTCCAGGGACTACGAGCAGTACTTC	CASSLRVASRDYEQYF
TRBV5-4	TRBJ2-7	NA	NA	TGTGCCAGCAGCGGGAGGGGGGGATACGAGCAGTACTTC	CASSGRGGYEQYF
TRBV2	TRBJ2-7	NA	NA	TGTGCCACCGAAGGGAGGAAGTACTTC	CATEGRKYF
TRBV7-2	TRBJ1-5	NA	NA	TGTGCCAGCAGCCCCGCGGTTAATCAGCCCCAGCATTTT	CASSPAVNQPQHF
TRBV4-1	TRBJ2-7	NA	NA	TGCGCCAGCAGCCAACCAGGGTCCTACGAGCAGTACTTC	CASSQPGSYEQYF
TRBV29-1	TRBJ1-2	NA	NA	TGCAGCGTTGACCCGGGAAGCTATGGCTACACCTTC	CSVDPGSYGYTF
TRBV27	TRBJ1-5	NA	NA	TGTGCCAGCAGTACAGTTAATCAGCCCCAGCATTTT	CASSTVNQPQHF
TRBV7-6	TRBJ2-7	NA	NA	TGTGCCAGCAGCTTATCTCAGGGTGTGGGGCAGTACTTC	CASSLSQGVGQYF
TRBV13	TRBJ2-1	TRBD1	NA	TGTGCCAGCAGCGACCGGGACAGGGGGAATGAGCAGTTCTTC	CASSDRDRGNEQFF